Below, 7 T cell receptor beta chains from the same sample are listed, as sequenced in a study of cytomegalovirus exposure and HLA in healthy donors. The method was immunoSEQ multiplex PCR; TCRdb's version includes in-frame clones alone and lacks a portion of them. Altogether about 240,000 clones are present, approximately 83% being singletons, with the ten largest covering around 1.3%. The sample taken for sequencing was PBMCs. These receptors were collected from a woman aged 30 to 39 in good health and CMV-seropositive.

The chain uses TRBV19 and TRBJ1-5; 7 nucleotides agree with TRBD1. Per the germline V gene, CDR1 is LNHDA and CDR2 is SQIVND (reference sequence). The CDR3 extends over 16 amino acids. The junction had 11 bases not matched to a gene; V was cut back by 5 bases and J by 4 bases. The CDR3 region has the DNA TGTGCCAGTAGTGGGGTTGGGACAGCGAGGAATCAGCCCCAGCATTTT. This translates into CASSGVGTARNQPQHF.

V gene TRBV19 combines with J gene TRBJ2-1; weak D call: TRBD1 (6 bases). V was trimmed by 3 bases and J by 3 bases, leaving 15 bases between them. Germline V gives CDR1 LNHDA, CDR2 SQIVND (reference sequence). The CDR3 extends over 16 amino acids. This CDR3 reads CASSIEGGRGYNEQFF. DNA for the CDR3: TGTGCCAGTAGTATCGAAGGAGGCAGGGGCTACAATGAGCAGTTCTTC.

CDR3 in amino acids: CASSLGGSSGNNEQFF. The CDR3 DNA sequence: TGCGCCAGCAGCTTGGGAGGGTCTAGCGGGAACAATGAGCAGTTCTTC. The chain combines TRBV5-1 with TRBJ2-1, with 9 bases identical to TRBD2. The V gene's germline CDR1 is SGHRS and CDR2 YFSETQ. Trimming removed 0 bases from V and 5 bases from J; junction bases left unmatched: 6. The CDR3 extends over 16 amino acids.

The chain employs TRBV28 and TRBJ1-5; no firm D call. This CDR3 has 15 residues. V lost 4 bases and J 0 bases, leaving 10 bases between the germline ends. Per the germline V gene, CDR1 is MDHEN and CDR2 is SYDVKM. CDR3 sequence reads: CASSYGGYSNQPQHF. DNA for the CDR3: TGTGCCAGCAGTTATGGCGGGTATAGCAATCAGCCCCAGCATTTT.

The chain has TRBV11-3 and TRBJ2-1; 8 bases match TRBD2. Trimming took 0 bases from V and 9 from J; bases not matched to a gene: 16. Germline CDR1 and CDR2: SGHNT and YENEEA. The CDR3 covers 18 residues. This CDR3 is CASSLESSPGLGFREQFF. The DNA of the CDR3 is TGTGCCAGCAGCTTAGAATCATCGCCGGGACTAGGTTTCCGTGAGCAGTTCTTC. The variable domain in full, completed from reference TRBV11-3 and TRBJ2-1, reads EAGVVQSPRYKIIEKKQPVAFWCNPISGHNTLYWYLQNLGQGPELLIRYENEEAVDDSQLPKDRFSAERLKGVDSTLKIQPAELGDSAVYLCASSLESSPGLGFREQFFGPGTRLTVL.

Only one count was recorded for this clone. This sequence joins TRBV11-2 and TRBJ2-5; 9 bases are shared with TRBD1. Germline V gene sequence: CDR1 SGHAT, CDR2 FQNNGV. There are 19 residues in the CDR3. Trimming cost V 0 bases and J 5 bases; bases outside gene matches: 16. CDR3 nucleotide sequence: TGTGCCAGCAGCTTAGATGTGGGACAGGGCCGACCCGAGGGGGAGACCCAGTACTTC. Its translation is CASSLDVGQGRPEGETQYF.

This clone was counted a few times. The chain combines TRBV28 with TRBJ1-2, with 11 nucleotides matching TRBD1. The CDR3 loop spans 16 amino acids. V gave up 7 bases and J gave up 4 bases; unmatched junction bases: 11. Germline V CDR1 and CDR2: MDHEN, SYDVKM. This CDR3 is CASTGGDRGYGYGYTF. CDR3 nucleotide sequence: TGTGCCAGCACTGGGGGGGACAGGGGGTACGGCTATGGCTACACCTTC.